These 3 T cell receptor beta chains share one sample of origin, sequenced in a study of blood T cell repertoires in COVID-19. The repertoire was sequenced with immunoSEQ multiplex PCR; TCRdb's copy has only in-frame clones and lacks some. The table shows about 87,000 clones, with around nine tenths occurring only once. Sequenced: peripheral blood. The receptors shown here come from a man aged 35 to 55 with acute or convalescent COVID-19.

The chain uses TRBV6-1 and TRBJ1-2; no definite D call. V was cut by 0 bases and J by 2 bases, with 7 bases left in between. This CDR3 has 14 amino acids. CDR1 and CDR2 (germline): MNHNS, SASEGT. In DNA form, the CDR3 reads TGTGCCAGCAGTGAAGCGGGCAGGAACTATGGCTACACCTTC. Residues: CASSEAGRNYGYTF.

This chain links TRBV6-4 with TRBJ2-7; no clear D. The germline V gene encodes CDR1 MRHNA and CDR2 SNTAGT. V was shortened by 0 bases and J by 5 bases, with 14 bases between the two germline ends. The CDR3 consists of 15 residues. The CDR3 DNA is TGTGCCAGCAGTGACTCATGTAAGGCGGCTCACGAGCAGTACTTC. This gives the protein CASSDSCKAAHEQYF.

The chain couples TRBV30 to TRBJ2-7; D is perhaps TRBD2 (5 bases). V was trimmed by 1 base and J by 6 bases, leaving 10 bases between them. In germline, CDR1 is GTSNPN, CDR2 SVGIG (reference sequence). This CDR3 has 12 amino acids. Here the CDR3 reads CAWSDGNIEQYF. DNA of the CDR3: TGTGCCTGGAGTGACGGGAACATCGAGCAGTACTTC.